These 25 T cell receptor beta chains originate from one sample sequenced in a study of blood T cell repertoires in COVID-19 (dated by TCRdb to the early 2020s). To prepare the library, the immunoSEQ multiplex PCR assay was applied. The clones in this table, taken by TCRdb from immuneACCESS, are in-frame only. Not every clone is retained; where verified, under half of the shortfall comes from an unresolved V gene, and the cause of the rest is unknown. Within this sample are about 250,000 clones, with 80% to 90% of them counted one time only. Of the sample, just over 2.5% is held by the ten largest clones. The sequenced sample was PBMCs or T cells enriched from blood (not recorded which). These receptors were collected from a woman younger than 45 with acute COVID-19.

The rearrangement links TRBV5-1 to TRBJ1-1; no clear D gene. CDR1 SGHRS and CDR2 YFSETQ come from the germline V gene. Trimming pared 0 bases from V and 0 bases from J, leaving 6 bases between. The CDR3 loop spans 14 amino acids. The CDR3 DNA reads TGCGCCAGCAGCTTGGGCAGGTTGAACACTGAAGCTTTCTTT. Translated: CASSLGRLNTEAFF.

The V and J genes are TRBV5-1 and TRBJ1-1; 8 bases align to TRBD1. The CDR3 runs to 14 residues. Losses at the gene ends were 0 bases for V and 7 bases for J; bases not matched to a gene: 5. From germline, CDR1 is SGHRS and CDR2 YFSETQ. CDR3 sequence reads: CASSLGQGIHEAFF. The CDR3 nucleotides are TGCGCCAGCAGCTTGGGACAGGGGATTCATGAAGCTTTCTTT.

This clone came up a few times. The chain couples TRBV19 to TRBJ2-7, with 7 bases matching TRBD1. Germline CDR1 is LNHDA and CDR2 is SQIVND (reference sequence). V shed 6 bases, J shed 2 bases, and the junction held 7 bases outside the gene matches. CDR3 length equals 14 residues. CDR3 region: CASSRQGTAYEQYF. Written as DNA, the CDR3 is TGTGCCAGTAGCCGACAGGGAACTGCCTACGAGCAGTACTTC. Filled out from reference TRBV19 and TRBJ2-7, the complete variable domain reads DGGITQSPKYLFRKEGQNVTLSCEQNLNHDAMYWYRQDPGQGLRLIYYSQIVNDFQKGDIAEGYSVSREKKESFPLTVTSAQKNPTAFYLCASSRQGTAYEQYFGPGTRLTVT.

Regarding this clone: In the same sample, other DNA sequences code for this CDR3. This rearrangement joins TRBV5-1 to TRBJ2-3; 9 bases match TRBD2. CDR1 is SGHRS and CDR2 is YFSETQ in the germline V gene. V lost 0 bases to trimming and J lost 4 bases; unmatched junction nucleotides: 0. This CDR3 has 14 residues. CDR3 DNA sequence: TGCGCCAGCAGCTTGGGACTAGCGGCAGATACGCAGTATTTT. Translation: CASSLGLAADTQYF.

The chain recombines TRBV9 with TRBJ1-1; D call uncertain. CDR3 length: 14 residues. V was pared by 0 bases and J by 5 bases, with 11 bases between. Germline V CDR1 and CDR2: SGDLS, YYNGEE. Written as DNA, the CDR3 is TGTGCCAGCAGCGTAGGTGGGCTTGGGACTGAAGCTTTCTTT. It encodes CASSVGGLGTEAFF.

DNA of the CDR3: TGTGCCAGCACCTTACAGGGGGTGGAAGGATCACCCCTCCACTTT. Protein: CASTLQGVEGSPLHF. The chain uses TRBV2 and TRBJ1-6, with 8 bases aligning to TRBD1. The V gene end was trimmed by 7 bases and the J gene end by 10 bases; junction bases not matched to a gene: 12. Germline V gene data show CDR1 as SNHLY and CDR2 as FYNNEI. This CDR3 is built from 15 residues.

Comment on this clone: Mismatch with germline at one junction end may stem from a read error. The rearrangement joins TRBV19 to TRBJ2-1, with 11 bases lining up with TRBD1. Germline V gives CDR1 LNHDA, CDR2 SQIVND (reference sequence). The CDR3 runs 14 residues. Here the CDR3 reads CASRDRGSSNEQFF. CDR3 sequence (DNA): TGTGCCAGTCGGGACAGGGGGTCCTCCAATGAGCAGTTCTTC.

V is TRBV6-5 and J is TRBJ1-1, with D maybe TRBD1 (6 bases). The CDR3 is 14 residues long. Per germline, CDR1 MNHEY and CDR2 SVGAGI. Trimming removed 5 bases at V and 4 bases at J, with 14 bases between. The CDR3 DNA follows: TGTGCCAGCAGTCAGGGAGGGGGGCTCACTGAAGCTTTCTTT. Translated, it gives CASSQGGGLTEAFF.

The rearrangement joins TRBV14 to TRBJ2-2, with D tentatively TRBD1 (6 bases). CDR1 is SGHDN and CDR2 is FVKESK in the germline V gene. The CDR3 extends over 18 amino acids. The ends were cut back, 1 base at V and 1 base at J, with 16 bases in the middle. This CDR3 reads CASSQGIGRTVNTGELFF. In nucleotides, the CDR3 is TGTGCCAGCAGCCAAGGAATTGGTCGGACAGTGAACACCGGGGAGCTGTTTTTT. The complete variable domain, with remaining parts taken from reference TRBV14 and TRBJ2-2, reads EAGVTQFPSHSVIEKGQTVTLRCDPISGHDNLYWYRRVMGKEIKFLLHFVKESKQDESGMPNNRFLAERTGGTYSTLKVQPAELEDSGVYFCASSQGIGRTVNTGELFFGEGSRLTVL.

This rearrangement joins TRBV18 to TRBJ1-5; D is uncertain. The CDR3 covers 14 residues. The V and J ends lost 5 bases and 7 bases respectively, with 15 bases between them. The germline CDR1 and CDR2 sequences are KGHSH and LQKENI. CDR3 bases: TGTGCCAGCTCATTCTCTCTTGAGTTACAGCCCCAGCATTTT. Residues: CASSFSLELQPQHF. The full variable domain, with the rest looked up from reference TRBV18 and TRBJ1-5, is NAGVMQNPRHLVRRRGQEARLRCSPMKGHSHVYWYRQLPEEGLKFMVYLQKENIIDESGMPKERFSAEFPKEGPSILRIQQVVRGDSAAYFCASSFSLELQPQHFGDGTRLSIL.

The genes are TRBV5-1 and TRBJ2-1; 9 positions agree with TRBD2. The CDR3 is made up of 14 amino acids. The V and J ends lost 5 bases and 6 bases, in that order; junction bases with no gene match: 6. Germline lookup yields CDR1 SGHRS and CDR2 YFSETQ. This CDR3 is CASRRLAGSNEQFF. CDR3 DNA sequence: TGCGCCAGCAGACGTCTAGCGGGGAGCAATGAGCAGTTCTTC. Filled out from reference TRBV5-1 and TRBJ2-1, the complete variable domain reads KAGVTQTPRYLIKTRGQQVTLSCSPISGHRSVSWYQQTPGQGLQFLFEYFSETQRNKGNFPGRFSGRQFSNSRSEMNVSTLELGDSALYLCASRRLAGSNEQFFGPGTRLTVL.

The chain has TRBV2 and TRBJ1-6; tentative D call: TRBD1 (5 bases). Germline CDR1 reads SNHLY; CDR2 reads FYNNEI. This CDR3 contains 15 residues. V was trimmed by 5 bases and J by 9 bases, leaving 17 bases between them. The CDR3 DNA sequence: TGTGCCAGCAGTCCCCTCGGACACTCCGGTTCACCCCTCCACTTT. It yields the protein CASSPLGHSGSPLHF.

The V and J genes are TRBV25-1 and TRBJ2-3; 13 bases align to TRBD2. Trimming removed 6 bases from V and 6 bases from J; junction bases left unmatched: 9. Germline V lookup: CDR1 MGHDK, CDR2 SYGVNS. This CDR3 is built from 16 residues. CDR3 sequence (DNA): TGTGCCAGCAGCGAGGGACTAGCGGGGAGAAGTGATACGCAGTATTTT. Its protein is CASSEGLAGRSDTQYF.

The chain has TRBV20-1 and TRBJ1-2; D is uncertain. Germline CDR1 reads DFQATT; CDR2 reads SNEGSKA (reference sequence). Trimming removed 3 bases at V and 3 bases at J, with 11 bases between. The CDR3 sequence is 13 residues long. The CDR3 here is CSASPDIHYGYTF. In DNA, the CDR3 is TGCAGTGCTAGTCCAGATATCCACTATGGCTACACCTTC.

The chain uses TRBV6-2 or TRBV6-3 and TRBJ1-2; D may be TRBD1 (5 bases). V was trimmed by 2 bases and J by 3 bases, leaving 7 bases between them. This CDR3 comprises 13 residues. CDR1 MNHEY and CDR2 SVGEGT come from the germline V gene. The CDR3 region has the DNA TGTGCCAGCAGTTACAGGGACTACTATGGCTACACCTTC. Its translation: CASSYRDYYGYTF.

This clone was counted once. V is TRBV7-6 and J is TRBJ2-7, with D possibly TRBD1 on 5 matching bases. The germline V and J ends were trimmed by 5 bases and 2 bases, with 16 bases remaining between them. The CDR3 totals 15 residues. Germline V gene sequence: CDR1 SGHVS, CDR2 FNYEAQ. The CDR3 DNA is TGTGCCAGCAGCCTAGGAGCAGGGTTGACCTACGAGCAGTACTTC. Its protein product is CASSLGAGLTYEQYF.

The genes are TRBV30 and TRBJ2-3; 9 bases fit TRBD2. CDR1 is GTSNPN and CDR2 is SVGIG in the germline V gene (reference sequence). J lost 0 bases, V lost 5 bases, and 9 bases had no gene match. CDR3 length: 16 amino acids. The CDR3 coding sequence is TGTGCCTGGGAAGCGGGGGGAAGTTCTAGCACAGATACGCAGTATTTT. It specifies CAWEAGGSSSTDTQYF.

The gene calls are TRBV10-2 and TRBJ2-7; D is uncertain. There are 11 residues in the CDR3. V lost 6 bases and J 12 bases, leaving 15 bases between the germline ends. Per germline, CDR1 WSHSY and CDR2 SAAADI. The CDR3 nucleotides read TGCGCCAGCAGATCCGACCGGGTAGGGTACTTC. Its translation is CASRSDRVGYF.

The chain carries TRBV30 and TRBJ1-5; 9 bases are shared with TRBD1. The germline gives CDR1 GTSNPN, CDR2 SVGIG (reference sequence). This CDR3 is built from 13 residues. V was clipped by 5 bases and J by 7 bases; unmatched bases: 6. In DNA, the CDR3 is TGTGCCTGGGGAAGACAGGGGGGGCAGCCCCAGCATTTT. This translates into CAWGRQGGQPQHF.

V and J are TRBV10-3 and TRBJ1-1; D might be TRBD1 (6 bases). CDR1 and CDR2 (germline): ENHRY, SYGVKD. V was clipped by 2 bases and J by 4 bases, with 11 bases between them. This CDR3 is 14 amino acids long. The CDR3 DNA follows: TGTGCCATCAGTGAGCACAGGGAGGGCACTGAAGCTTTCTTT. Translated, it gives CAISEHREGTEAFF.

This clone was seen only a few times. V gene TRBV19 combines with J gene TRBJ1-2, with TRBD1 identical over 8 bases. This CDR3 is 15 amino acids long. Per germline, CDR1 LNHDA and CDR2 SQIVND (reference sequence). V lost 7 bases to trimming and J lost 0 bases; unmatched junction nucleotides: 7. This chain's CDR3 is CASMITGGANYGYTF. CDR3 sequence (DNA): TGTGCCAGTATGATTACAGGGGGAGCTAACTATGGCTACACCTTC.

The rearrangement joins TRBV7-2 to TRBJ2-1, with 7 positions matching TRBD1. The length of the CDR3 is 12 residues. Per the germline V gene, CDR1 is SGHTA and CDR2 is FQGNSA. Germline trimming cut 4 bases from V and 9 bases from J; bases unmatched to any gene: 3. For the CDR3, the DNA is TGTGCCAGCAGCTCATACAGGGGTGAGCAGTTCTTC. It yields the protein CASSSYRGEQFF.

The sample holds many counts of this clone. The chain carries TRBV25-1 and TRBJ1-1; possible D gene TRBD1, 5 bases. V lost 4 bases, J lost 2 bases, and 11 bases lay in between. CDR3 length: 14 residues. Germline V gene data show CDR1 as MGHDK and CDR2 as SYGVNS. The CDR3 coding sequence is TGTGCCAGCAGTGTCTGGGACTCTAACACTGAAGCTTTCTTT. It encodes CASSVWDSNTEAFF.

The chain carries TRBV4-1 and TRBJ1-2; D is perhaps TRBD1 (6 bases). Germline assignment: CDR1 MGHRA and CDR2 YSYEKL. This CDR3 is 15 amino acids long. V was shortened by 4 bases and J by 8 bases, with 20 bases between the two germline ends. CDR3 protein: CASSPTERGAMGYTF. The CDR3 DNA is TGCGCCAGCAGCCCGACAGAGCGGGGGGCCATGGGCTACACCTTC.

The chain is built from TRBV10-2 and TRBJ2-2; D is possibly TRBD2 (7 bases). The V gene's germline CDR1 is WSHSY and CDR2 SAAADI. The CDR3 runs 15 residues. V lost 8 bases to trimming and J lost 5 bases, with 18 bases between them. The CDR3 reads CASRRGRGGTGELFF. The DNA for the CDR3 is TGCGCCAGCCGGAGGGGGAGGGGCGGGACCGGGGAGCTGTTTTTT.